This entry concerns a single T cell receptor beta chain. Its specificity is not known. This sample was included in a study of T cell responses to AZD1222 COVID-19 vaccine. Germline loops: CDR1 SGHAT, CDR2 FQNNGV. V was cut by 5 bases and J by 2 bases, with 10 bases left in between. CDR3 length: 13 amino acids. Sequenced by immunoSEQ multiplex PCR; TCRdb stores in-frame clones only, minus some. This sample has about 110,000 clones, with roughly nine tenths found just once. Overall study findings and caveats: At baseline, seropositivity was found in only a handful of AZD1222 recipients.

The gene calls are TRBV11-2 and TRBJ2-7; D tentatively fits TRBD1 or TRBD2 (5 bases each). This receptor was taken from an adult in good health. The specimen was peripheral blood, collected on day 0 of MenACWY control vaccination. The DNA of the CDR3 is TGTGCCAGCAGCCCCGGGACGGCCTACGAGCAGTACTTC. Protein product: CASSPGTAYEQYF.